The present T cell receptor beta chain was sequenced within a study of blood T cell repertoires in COVID-19. Study overall: Samples came from the United States, Italy and Spain, spanning acute and convalescent COVID-19. Sample material is recorded as cDNA or gDNA derived from T cells, B-cell-depleted T cells, or PBMCs.

The CDR3 covers 15 residues. V gave up 4 bases and J gave up 7 bases, with 20 bases separating them. Looked up from germline, CDR1 is SGHNT and CDR2 is YYREEE (reference sequence). The assay was immunoSEQ multiplex PCR, and TCRdb's table has in-frame clones only and misses some. The sample yields approximately 280,000 clones, roughly 85% seen once. The chain is built from TRBV5-4 and TRBJ1-1; D is perhaps TRBD1 (6 bases). This TCR was sampled from a man between 45 and 60 years old with active or convalescent COVID-19. Source material: peripheral blood. Here the CDR3 reads CASSIRRPRGVEAFF. In DNA form, the CDR3 reads TGTGCCAGCAGCATCCGACGACCCAGGGGCGTTGAAGCTTTCTTT.